Following are 14 T cell receptor beta chains from one sample sequenced in a study of beta chain features in type 1 diabetes. The isolated RNA, all of it, was reverse transcribed, so expressed TCRB transcripts were what got sequenced. Profiled with immunoSEQ multiplex PCR; TCRdb holds only in-frame clones, not every one. The profile shows around 400,000 clones, approximately 12% of them singletons. Sequencing was done on a sample of naive CD4+ T cells from blood. Source of these receptors: a young man in good health.

This clone was observed many times. V gene TRBV5-6 combines with J gene TRBJ2-6; no reliable D call. The CDR3 totals 14 residues. CDR1 is SGHDT, CDR2 YYEEEE, per germline. V was cut by 9 bases and J by 0 bases, with 10 bases left in between. The CDR3, as DNA: TGTGCCACAATGGCCATCTCTGGGGCCAACGTCCTGACTTTC. Its protein product is CATMAISGANVLTF.

This chain connects TRBV18 to TRBJ2-3; 8 bases match TRBD2. After removal of 6 bases from V and 2 bases from J, the junction contained 7 bases not matched to a gene. This CDR3 has 15 amino acids. Germline V gives CDR1 KGHSH, CDR2 LQKENI. The CDR3 bases are TGTGCCAGCTCCCCTTATAGCGGGGTCACAGATACGCAGTATTTT. This encodes CASSPYSGVTDTQYF.

This clone was detected a few times. The chain recombines TRBV19 with TRBJ2-2; TRBD1 aligns across 9 bases. Germline V gives CDR1 LNHDA, CDR2 SQIVND (reference sequence). The CDR3 totals 17 residues. With 6 bases clipped from V and 3 bases from J, the junction kept 11 bases outside the gene matches. The DNA of the CDR3 is TGTGCCAGTAGGAGGACAGGGGCCTCCATGGACACCGGGGAGCTGTTTTTT. Protein sequence: CASRRTGASMDTGELFF.

This clone was picked up a small number of times. The chain links TRBV5-6 to TRBJ2-2; TRBD1 aligns across 10 bases. CDR1 is SGHDT, CDR2 YYEEEE, per germline. The CDR3 spans 16 residues. The V and J ends lost 3 bases and 3 bases, in that order; junction bases with no gene match: 5. In nucleotides, the CDR3 is TGTGCCAGCAGCTGGGGGACAGGGGCCGACACCGGGGAGCTGTTTTTT. Translation: CASSWGTGADTGELFF.

This clone showed up just a few times. The chain combines TRBV5-6 with TRBJ2-7; 8 nucleotides agree with TRBD1. The ends lost 4 bases at V and 0 bases at J; junction bases unmatched: 3. Germline CDR1 reads SGHDT; CDR2 reads YYEEEE. The CDR3 runs 14 residues. The CDR3 region is CASSRQGNSYEQYF. The CDR3 DNA is TGTGCCAGCAGCAGACAGGGGAACTCCTACGAGCAGTACTTC.

The chain is built from TRBV18 and TRBJ1-1, with unresolved D. The CDR3 length is 13 residues. Germline lookup yields CDR1 KGHSH and CDR2 LQKENI. Trimming stripped 6 bases from V and 1 base from J, with 9 bases between. The DNA for the CDR3 is TGTGCCAGCTCTTTCGGTGAGAACACTGAAGCTTTCTTT. As protein: CASSFGENTEAFF.

A few counts support this clone. J is TRBJ1-1 and V is TRBV6-6; 9 nucleotides align to TRBD1. Trimming removed 4 bases from V and 11 bases from J; junction bases left unmatched: 5. The CDR3 consists of 12 residues. Germline assignment: CDR1 MNHNY and CDR2 SVGAGI (reference sequence). The CDR3 nucleotides are TGTGCCAGCAGTTCTCCCGGGACAGGGGCTTTCTTT. Translation gives CASSSPGTGAFF.

The chain carries TRBV27 and TRBJ2-1; 7 bases line up with TRBD1. The V and J ends lost 3 bases and 14 bases, in that order; junction bases with no gene match: 7. This CDR3 is built from 12 residues. CDR1 and CDR2 (germline): MNHEY, SMNVEV (reference sequence). CDR3 in amino acids: CASSLIGTAKFF. The CDR3 DNA reads as TGTGCCAGCAGTTTGATCGGGACAGCCAAGTTCTTC.

The genes are TRBV20-1 and TRBJ2-7, with unresolved D. This CDR3 contains 11 residues. Germline CDR1 reads DFQATT; CDR2 reads SNEGSKA (reference sequence). Trimming stripped 3 bases from V and 2 bases from J, with 5 bases between. CDR3 loop: CSASSPYEQYF. In nucleotides, the CDR3 is TGCAGTGCTAGCTCCCCCTACGAGCAGTACTTC.

A few counts support this clone. The rearrangement joins TRBV5-1 to TRBJ2-2; TRBD1 agrees at 9 bases. The CDR3 has 16 residues. The germline gives CDR1 SGHRS, CDR2 YFSETQ. With V trimmed by 4 bases and J by 8 bases, 12 bases remained unmatched. This chain's CDR3 is CASSVRDRALLGELFF. The DNA of the CDR3 is TGCGCCAGCAGCGTCCGGGACAGGGCTCTGTTGGGGGAGCTGTTTTTT. Combining the CDR3 with reference TRBV5-1 and TRBJ2-2 gives the whole variable domain KAGVTQTPRYLIKTRGQQVTLSCSPISGHRSVSWYQQTPGQGLQFLFEYFSETQRNKGNFPGRFSGRQFSNSRSEMNVSTLELGDSALYLCASSVRDRALLGELFFGEGSRLTVL.

On this clone: This specimen includes other DNA sequences encoding the same CDR3. In DNA, the CDR3 is TGTGCCAGCAGTTTGCGAAGCGAGCAGTACTTC. Amino acids: CASSLRSEQYF. V is TRBV28 and J is TRBJ2-7; D gene uncertain. The length of the CDR3 is 11 residues. CDR1 is MDHEN, CDR2 SYDVKM, per germline. Trimming stripped 3 bases from V and 6 bases from J, with 6 bases between.

V and J are TRBV19 and TRBJ2-3; 12 nucleotides align to TRBD2. V was pared by 7 bases and J by 4 bases, with 6 bases of the junction left unmatched. CDR3 length: 15 amino acids. Germline loops: CDR1 LNHDA, CDR2 SQIVND (reference sequence). CDR3 sequence reads: CASTVLAGGADTQYF. DNA of the CDR3: TGTGCCAGTACTGTACTAGCGGGAGGAGCAGATACGCAGTATTTT. Looking up the rest from reference TRBV19 and TRBJ2-3 gives the full variable domain: DGGITQSPKYLFRKEGQNVTLSCEQNLNHDAMYWYRQDPGQGLRLIYYSQIVNDFQKGDIAEGYSVSREKKESFPLTVTSAQKNPTAFYLCASTVLAGGADTQYFGPGTRLTVL.

V gene TRBV27 combines with J gene TRBJ2-7, with D unclear. CDR3 length equals 12 residues. Looked up from germline, CDR1 is MNHEY and CDR2 is SMNVEV (reference sequence). V was cut by 10 bases and J by 6 bases, with 16 bases left in between. CDR3 in DNA: TGTGCCATCCTGAGAACGAGTAGCGAGCAGTACTTC. Its protein product is CAILRTSSEQYF.

This clone has only a few counts. The chain couples TRBV5-1 to TRBJ2-3; 7 bases are a match to TRBD1. V trimming: 2 bases; J trimming: 4 bases; junction bases outside the gene matches: 4. The CDR3 is made up of 14 amino acids. The V gene's germline CDR1 is SGHRS and CDR2 YFSETQ. CDR3 nucleotides: TGCGCCAGCAGCTTAAGACAGGGCCCAGATACGCAGTATTTT. This codes for CASSLRQGPDTQYF.